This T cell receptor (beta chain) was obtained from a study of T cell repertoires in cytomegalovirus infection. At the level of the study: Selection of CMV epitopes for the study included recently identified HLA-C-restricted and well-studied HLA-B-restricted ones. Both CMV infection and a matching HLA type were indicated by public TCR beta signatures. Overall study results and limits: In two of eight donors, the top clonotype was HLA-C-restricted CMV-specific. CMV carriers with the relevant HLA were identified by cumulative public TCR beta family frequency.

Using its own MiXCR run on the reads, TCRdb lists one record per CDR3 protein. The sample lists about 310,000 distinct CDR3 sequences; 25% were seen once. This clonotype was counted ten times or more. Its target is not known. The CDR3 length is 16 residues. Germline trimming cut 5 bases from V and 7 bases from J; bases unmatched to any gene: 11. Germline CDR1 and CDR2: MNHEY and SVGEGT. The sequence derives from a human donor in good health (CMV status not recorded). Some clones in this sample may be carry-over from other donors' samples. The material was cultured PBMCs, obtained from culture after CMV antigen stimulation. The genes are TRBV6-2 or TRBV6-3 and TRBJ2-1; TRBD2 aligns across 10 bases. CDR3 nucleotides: TGTGCCAGCAGTCCCACTTCTAGCGGGAGAAGGAATGAGCAGTTCTTC. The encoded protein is CASSPTSSGRRNEQFF.